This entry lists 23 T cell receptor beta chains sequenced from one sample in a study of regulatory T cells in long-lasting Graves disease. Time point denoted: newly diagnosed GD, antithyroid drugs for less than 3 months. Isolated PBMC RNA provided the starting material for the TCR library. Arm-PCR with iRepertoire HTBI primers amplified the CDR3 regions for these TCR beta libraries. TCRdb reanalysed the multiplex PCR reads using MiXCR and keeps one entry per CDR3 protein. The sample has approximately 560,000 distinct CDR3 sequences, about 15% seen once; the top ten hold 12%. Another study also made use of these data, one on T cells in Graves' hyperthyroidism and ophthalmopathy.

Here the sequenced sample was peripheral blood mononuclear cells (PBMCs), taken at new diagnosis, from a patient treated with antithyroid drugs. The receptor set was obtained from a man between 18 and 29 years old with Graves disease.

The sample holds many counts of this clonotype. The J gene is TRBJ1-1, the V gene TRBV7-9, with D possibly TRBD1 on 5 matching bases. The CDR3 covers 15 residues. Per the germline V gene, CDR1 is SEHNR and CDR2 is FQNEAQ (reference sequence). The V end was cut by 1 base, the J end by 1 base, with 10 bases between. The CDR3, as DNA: TGTGCCAGCAGCTTAGGAGCAGGGCGGAACACTGAAGCTTTCTTT. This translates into CASSLGAGRNTEAFF. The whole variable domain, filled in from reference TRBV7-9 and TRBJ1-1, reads DTGVSQNPRHKITKRGQNVTFRCDPISEHNRLYWYRQTLGQGPEFLTYFQNEAQLEKSRLLSDRFSAERPKGSFSTLEIQRTEQGDSAMYLCASSLGAGRNTEAFFGQGTRLTVV.

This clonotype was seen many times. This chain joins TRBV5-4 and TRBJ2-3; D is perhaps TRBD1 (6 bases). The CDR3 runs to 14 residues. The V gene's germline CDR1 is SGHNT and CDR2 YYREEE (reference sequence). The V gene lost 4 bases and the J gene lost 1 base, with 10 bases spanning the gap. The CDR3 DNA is TGTGCCAGCAGCACTCGACAGGGCACAGATACGCAGTATTTT. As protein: CASSTRQGTDTQYF.

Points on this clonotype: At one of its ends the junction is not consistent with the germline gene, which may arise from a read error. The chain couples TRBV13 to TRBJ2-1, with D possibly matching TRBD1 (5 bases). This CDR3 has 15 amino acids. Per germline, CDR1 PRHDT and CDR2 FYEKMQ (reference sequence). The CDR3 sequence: CASSPGHSSYNVQFF. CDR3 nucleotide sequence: TGTGCCAGCAGCCCAGGGCACAGCTCCTACAATGTGCAGTTCTTC. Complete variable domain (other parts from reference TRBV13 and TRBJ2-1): AAGVIQSPRHLIKEKRETATLKCYPIPRHDTVYWYQQGPGQDPQFLISFYEKMQSDKGSIPDRFSAQQFSDYHSELNMSSLELGDSALYFCASSPGHSSYNVQFFGPGTRLTVL.

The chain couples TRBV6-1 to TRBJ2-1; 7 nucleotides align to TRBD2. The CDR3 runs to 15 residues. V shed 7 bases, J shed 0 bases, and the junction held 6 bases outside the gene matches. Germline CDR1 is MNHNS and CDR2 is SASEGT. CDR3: CASKPGGSSYNEQFF. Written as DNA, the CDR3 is TGTGCCAGCAAGCCGGGGGGTAGCTCCTACAATGAGCAGTTCTTC.

The DNA of the CDR3 is TGTGCCTGGAGTATAGCTTCGAACACTGAAGCTTTCTTT. This translates into CAWSIASNTEAFF. The chain has TRBV30 and TRBJ1-1, with D uncertain. This CDR3 is built from 13 residues. V was trimmed by 2 bases and J by 1 base, leaving 8 bases between them. Germline values: CDR1 GTSNPN, CDR2 SVGIG (reference sequence).

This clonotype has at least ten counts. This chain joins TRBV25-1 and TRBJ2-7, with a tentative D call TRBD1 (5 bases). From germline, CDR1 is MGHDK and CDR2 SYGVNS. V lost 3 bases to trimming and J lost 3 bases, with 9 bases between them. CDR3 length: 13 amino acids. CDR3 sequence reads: CASSDDRNYEQYF. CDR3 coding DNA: TGTGCCAGCAGTGACGACAGAAACTACGAGCAGTACTTC.

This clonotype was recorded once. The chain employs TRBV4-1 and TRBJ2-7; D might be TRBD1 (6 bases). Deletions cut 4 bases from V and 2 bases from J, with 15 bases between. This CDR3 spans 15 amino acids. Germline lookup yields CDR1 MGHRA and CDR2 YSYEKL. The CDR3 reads CASSLLTGAPYEQYF. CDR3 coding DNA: TGCGCCAGCAGCCTACTGACAGGCGCTCCCTACGAGCAGTACTTC.

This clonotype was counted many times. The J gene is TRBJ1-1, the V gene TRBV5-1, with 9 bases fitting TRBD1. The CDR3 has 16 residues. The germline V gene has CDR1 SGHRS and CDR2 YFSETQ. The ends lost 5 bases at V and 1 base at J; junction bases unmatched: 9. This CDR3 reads CASRYTGGWGNTEAFF. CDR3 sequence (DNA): TGCGCCAGCAGATATACAGGGGGCTGGGGGAACACTGAAGCTTTCTTT.

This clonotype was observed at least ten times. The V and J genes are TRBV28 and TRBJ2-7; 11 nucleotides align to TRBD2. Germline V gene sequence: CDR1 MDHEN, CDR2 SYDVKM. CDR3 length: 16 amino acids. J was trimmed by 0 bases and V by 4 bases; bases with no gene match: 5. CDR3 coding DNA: TGTGCCAGCAGTTCTCGGGGACTAGCGGACTCCTACGAGCAGTACTTC. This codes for CASSSRGLADSYEQYF.

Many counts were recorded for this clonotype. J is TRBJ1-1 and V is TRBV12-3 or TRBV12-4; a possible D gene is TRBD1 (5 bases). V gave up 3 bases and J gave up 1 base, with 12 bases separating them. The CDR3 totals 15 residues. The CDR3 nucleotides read TGTGCCAGCAGTTTTTCTGGGGACGCGAACACTGAAGCTTTCTTT. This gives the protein CASSFSGDANTEAFF.

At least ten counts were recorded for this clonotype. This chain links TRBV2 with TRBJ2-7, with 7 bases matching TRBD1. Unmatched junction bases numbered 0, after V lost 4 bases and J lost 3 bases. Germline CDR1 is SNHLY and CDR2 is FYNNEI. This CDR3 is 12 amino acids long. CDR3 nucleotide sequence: TGTGCCAGCAGTGGGGACAGCTACGAGCAGTACTTC. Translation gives CASSGDSYEQYF. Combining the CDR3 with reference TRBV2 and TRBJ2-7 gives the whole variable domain EPEVTQTPSHQVTQMGQEVILRCVPISNHLYFYWYRQILGQKVEFLVSFYNNEISEKSEIFDDQFSVERPDGSNFTLKIRSTKLEDSAMYFCASSGDSYEQYFGPGTRLTVT.

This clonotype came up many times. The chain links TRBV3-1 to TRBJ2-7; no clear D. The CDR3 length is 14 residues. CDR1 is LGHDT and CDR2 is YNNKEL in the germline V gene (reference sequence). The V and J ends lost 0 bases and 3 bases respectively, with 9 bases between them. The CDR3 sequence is CASSQDLASYEQYF. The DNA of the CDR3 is TGTGCCAGCAGCCAAGATTTGGCCAGCTACGAGCAGTACTTC.

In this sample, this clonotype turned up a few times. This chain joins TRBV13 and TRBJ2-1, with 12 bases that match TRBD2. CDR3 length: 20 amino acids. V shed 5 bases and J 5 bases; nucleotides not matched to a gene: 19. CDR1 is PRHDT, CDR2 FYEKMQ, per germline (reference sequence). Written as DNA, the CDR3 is TGTGCCAGCAGCCCCACCCGGACTAGCGGGGCAAGAAACAGCCACAATGAGCAGTTCTTC. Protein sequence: CASSPTRTSGARNSHNEQFF. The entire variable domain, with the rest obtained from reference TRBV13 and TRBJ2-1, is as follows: AAGVIQSPRHLIKEKRETATLKCYPIPRHDTVYWYQQGPGQDPQFLISFYEKMQSDKGSIPDRFSAQQFSDYHSELNMSSLELGDSALYFCASSPTRTSGARNSHNEQFFGPGTRLTVL.

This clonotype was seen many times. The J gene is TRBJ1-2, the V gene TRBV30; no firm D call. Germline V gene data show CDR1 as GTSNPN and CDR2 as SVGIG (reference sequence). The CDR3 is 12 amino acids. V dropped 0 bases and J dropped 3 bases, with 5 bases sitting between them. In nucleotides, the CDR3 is TGTGCCTGGAGTGTACTACACTATGGCTACACCTTC. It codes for CAWSVLHYGYTF.

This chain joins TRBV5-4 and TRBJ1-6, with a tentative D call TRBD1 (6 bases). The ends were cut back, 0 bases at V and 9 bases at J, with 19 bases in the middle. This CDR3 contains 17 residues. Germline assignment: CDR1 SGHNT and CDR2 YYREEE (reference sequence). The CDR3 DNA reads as TGTGCCAGCAGCTTGGGTTCCCAGGGGTCCGGAGCTTCACCCCTCCACTTT. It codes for CASSLGSQGSGASPLHF.

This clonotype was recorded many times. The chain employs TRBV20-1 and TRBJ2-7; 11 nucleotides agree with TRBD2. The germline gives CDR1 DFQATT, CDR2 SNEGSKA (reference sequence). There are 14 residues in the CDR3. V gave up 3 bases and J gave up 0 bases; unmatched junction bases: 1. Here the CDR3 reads CSARGLADSYEQYF. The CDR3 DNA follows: TGCAGTGCTAGGGGACTAGCGGACTCCTACGAGCAGTACTTC.

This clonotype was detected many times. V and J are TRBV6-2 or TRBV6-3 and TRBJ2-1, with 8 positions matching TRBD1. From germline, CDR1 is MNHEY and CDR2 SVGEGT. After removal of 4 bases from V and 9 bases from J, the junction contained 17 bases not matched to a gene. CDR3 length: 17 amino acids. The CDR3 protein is CASSSPSHRGIVGEQFF. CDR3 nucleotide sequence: TGTGCCAGCAGTTCCCCCTCGCACAGGGGGATCGTCGGTGAGCAGTTCTTC.

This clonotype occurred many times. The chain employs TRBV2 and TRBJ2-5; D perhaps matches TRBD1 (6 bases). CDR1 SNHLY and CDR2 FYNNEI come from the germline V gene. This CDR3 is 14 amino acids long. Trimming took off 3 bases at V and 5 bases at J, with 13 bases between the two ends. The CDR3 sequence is CASSDYAGDETQYF. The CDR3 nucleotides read TGTGCCAGCAGTGATTACGCAGGGGATGAGACCCAGTACTTC.

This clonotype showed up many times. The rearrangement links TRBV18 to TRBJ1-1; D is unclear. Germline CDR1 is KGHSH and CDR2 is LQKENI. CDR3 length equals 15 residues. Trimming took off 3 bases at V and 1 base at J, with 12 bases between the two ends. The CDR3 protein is CASSPVPSTNTEAFF. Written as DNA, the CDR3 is TGTGCCAGCTCACCGGTACCATCAACGAACACTGAAGCTTTCTTT. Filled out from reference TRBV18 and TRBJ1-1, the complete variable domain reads NAGVMQNPRHLVRRRGQEARLRCSPMKGHSHVYWYRQLPEEGLKFMVYLQKENIIDESGMPKERFSAEFPKEGPSILRIQQVVRGDSAAYFCASSPVPSTNTEAFFGQGTRLTVV.

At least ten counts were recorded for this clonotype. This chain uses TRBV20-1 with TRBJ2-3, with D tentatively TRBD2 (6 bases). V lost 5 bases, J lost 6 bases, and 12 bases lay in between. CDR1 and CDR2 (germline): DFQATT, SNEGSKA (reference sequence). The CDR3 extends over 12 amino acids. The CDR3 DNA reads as TGCAGTGCTCTGACTAGTTTCGATACGCAGTATTTT. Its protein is CSALTSFDTQYF.

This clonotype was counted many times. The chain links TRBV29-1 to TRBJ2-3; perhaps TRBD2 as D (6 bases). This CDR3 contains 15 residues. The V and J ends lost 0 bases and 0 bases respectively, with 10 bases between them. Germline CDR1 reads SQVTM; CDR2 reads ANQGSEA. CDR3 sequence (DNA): TGCAGCGTTGAAGATGCCGGGACTAGCACAGATACGCAGTATTTT. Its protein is CSVEDAGTSTDTQYF.

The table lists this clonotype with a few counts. For the CDR3, the DNA is TGTGCCAGCAGCTCCAACTACTTCGAGCAGTACTTC. Translation: CASSSNYFEQYF. J is TRBJ2-7 and V is TRBV11-2; D is uncertain. Trimming took off 4 bases at V and 6 bases at J, with 10 bases between the two ends. CDR1 is SGHAT and CDR2 is FQNNGV in the germline V gene. This CDR3 is built from 12 residues.

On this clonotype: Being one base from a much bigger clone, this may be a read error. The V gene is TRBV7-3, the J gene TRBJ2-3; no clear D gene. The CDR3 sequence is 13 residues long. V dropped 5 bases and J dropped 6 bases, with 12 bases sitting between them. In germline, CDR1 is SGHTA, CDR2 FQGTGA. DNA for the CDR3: TGTGCCAGCAGCAACGCCCCGAGCGATACGCAGTATTTT. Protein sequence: CASSNAPSDTQYF.